This TCR beta chain was obtained from a study of CD8 T cells in Susac syndrome (dated by TCRdb to about 2019). Notes on the research overall: Whether CD8+ T cell activation and differentiation in Susac syndrome was antigen driven was tested using repertoire sequencing.

The CDR3 runs 13 residues from the cysteine to the phenylalanine. Just CDR3 DNA is preserved here, 39 bases in frame from base 1. The junction shows trimming of 5 bases on V and 8 bases on J, and the gene matches do not reach 9 bases of it. Reading the germline V gene gives CDR1 SGHRS and CDR2 YFSETQ. On the study overall, not on this receptor specifically: The number of individuals in the TCR sequencing and HLA analysis was recognized as being relatively small.

Peripheral blood CD8+ and CD4+ T cells from healthy donors, Susac syndrome patients and multiple sclerosis patients were profiled using high-throughput TCR beta sequencing. The multiple sclerosis controls were treatment-naive patients whose relapsing-remitting disease, either stable or active, fulfilled the revised McDonald criteria. CD8+ TEMRA cells were enriched by FACS, while bulk CD8+ and CD4+ T cells were purified by magnetic negative isolation. Blood was drawn into EDTA tubes, processed within 24 hours, and PBMCs were isolated by density gradient centrifugation. PBMCs intended for TCR sequencing were frozen in liquid nitrogen and were later thawed in a 37 degrees C water bath. The sorted or isolated CD4+, CD8+ and CD8+ TEMRA cells had a purity of 90% or higher. RNA was extracted using the RNeasy kit, and about 0.45 to 1 microgram was reverse transcribed with random hexamers. TCR beta CDR3 regions were amplified with the immunoSEQ multiplex PCR assay covering 54 Vbeta and 13 Jbeta segments. PCR amplification bias was corrected by using a synthetic template baseline for primer optimization and computational correction. As for how the authors treated the data: Reads were annotated to V, D and J genes according to IMGT and were analyzed with immunoSEQ Analyzer, with only productive sequences retained. Clonality was calculated as one minus the Shannon entropy normalized by log2 of the number of productive unique sequences. Public and private clones were assessed among the 100 most prevalent clones of each patient and control. Susac-specific clones were defined as absent from healthy and MS cohorts, 800 to 1,200 published viral clones and other ImmuneACCESS disease sequences. The public reads were reprocessed in TCRdb via fastp at Q25 and MiXCR, keeping in-frame beta chains. Each record represents a unique CDR3 protein, reported with the most common genes and DNA among its rows. The authors' filters were not applied to this entry. This sample is represented by just over 300,000 distinct CDR3 sequences; 90% to 95% of them were singletons. The ten biggest clones cover approximately 0.065% of the sample.

This clonotype was picked up one time. Its specific antigen is unknown. Base qualities are not recorded, but no much larger clone differs from it by a single base. Weak support is all one read offers. The sample was CD4+ T cells from PBMCs. This clonotype was sampled from a human donor with multiple sclerosis. The V and J genes are TRBV5-1 and TRBJ1-2; 7 central nucleotides agree with TRBD1. The DNA is TGCGCCAGCAGTTTCGTCAGGGGGTCCGGCTACACCTTC. Its coded protein is CASSFVRGSGYTF.